The T cell receptor beta chain described here comes from a study of blood T cell repertoires in COVID-19. In the original processing: Estimated nucleated cell counts came from reference gene primer amplification. Measured with immunoSEQ multiplex PCR; TCRdb has only the in-frame clones, and not every one. The V and J calls and clone size come from that table; D and trimming were worked out from the DNA. Of more than 200,000 clones in the sample, around nine tenths are singletons; the top ten hold 1.5% to 2%. In germline, CDR1 is SGHTA, CDR2 FQGNSA. The CDR3 covers 15 residues. V trimming: 6 bases; J trimming: 4 bases; junction bases outside the gene matches: 8. Researchers sorted participants into cohorts using their self-reported clinical history.

The clonotype originates from a woman in her forties or fifties who had recovered from COVID-19. The chain links TRBV7-2 to TRBJ1-4; 7 bases agree with TRBD1. Sequenced input: PBMCs or T cells enriched from blood (not recorded which). CDR3 bases: TGTGCCAGCAGTCCCGGGGACAGCGATAATGAAAAACTGTTTTTT. Residues: CASSPGDSDNEKLFF.